This passage covers 11 T cell receptor beta chains from one sample sequenced in a study of early T cells in non-severe SARS-CoV-2 infection. TCRdb redid the calling of the 5' RACE reads with MiXCR, one entry per CDR3 protein. The profile shows approximately 69,000 distinct CDR3 sequences, about an eighth of them singletons. The source was whole blood, collected at baseline. These receptors all come from an adult who was a healthcare worker with PCR-confirmed SARS-CoV-2 infection or an uninfected control (not recorded which).

The sample holds many counts of this clonotype. The V call is TRBV12-5, the J call TRBJ1-5, with unresolved D. Germline V gene lookup returns CDR1 LGHNT and CDR2 FRNRAP. Trimming pared 6 bases from V and 4 bases from J, leaving 10 bases between. This CDR3 is 13 amino acids long. The CDR3, as DNA: TGTGCTAGTGGCCCCGGACCAAATCAGCCCCAGCATTTT. Translation gives CASGPGPNQPQHF.

The chain couples TRBV7-9 to TRBJ1-3; D is ambiguous. The CDR3 totals 15 residues. CDR1 is SEHNR and CDR2 is FQNEAQ in the germline V gene (reference sequence). V was trimmed by 6 bases and J by 2 bases, leaving 14 bases between them. Written as DNA, the CDR3 is TGTGCCAGCAGGTCTACGGGGTCCCCTGGAAACACCATATATTTT. Amino acids: CASRSTGSPGNTIYF.

This clonotype was seen only a few times. This chain links TRBV27 with TRBJ2-3, with D unclear. Trimming shortened V by 5 bases and J by 4 bases, and 13 bases separated the two germline ends. Germline CDR1 is MNHEY and CDR2 is SMNVEV (reference sequence). The CDR3 is 14 residues long. The DNA of the CDR3 is TGTGCCAGCAGTCCCATTGGCGCCGCAGATACGCAGTATTTT. Translation: CASSPIGAADTQYF.

There are a few counts of this clonotype. The chain joins TRBV18 to TRBJ1-2, with a tentative D call TRBD1 (5 bases). CDR3 length: 14 amino acids. CDR1 KGHSH and CDR2 LQKENI come from the germline V gene. V lost 2 bases, J lost 5 bases, and 12 bases lay in between. CDR3 loop: CASSPGALNYGYTF. The CDR3 DNA follows: TGTGCCAGCTCACCAGGGGCCCTCAATTATGGCTACACCTTC.

The V gene is TRBV5-6, the J gene TRBJ1-1, with TRBD1 as a possible D gene (5 bases). This CDR3 is 13 amino acids long. CDR1 is SGHDT and CDR2 is YYEEEE in the germline V gene. Trimming removed 3 bases from V and 4 bases from J, with 10 bases in between. CDR3 nucleotides: TGTGCCAGCAGCTGGGGCGGGTTCACTGAAGCTTTCTTT. Translating it yields CASSWGGFTEAFF.

There are many counts of this clonotype. The J gene is TRBJ2-5, the V gene TRBV27; D possibly corresponds to TRBD1 (6 bases). V lost 3 bases and J 0 bases, leaving 14 bases between the germline ends. From germline, CDR1 is MNHEY and CDR2 SMNVEV (reference sequence). The CDR3 is made up of 16 amino acids. The CDR3 coding sequence is TGTGCCAGCAGTTTCCTCCCGACAGGTAACCAAGAGACCCAGTACTTC. It encodes CASSFLPTGNQETQYF.

This clonotype was seen many times. The genes are TRBV24-1 and TRBJ2-4; 8 nucleotides align to TRBD2. The CDR3 is made up of 19 amino acids. J was trimmed by 0 bases and V by 2 bases; bases with no gene match: 11. CDR1 and CDR2 (germline): KGHDR, SFDVKD. The CDR3 protein is CATSDSRGGGYLAKNIQYF. Here the CDR3 DNA reads TGTGCCACCAGTGATTCCCGAGGCGGGGGGTACTTAGCCAAAAACATTCAGTACTTC.

Concerning this clonotype itself: An end of the junction does not agree with germline; a read error may underlie this. V gene TRBV4-1 combines with J gene TRBJ2-1; TRBD1 matches 7 bases. Germline values: CDR1 MGHRA, CDR2 YSYEKL. This CDR3 contains 13 residues. The CDR3 sequence: CVSSRTGNNEQFF. CDR3 DNA sequence: TGCGTCAGCAGTCGGACAGGAAACAATGAGCAGTTCTTC.

In its sample, this clonotype was seen a few times. The chain couples TRBV5-1 to TRBJ2-1; D unclear. V was trimmed by 1 base and J by 0 bases, leaving 8 bases between them. Germline lookup yields CDR1 SGHRS and CDR2 YFSETQ. CDR3 length equals 15 residues. CDR3 sequence reads: CASSLRTRSYNEQFF. CDR3 bases: TGCGCCAGCAGCTTGCGGACCCGCTCCTACAATGAGCAGTTCTTC.

The V and J genes are TRBV29-1 and TRBJ1-2, with unresolved D. With 4 bases removed from V and 2 bases from J, the gap between germline ends came to 8 bases. CDR1 and CDR2 (germline): SQVTM, ANQGSEA. The CDR3 spans 12 residues. CDR3 residues: CSVGYSNYGYTF. CDR3 nucleotide sequence: TGCAGCGTTGGATACAGCAACTATGGCTACACCTTC.

This clonotype was recorded at least ten times. CDR3 region: CASSPGGFEQYF. Written as DNA, the CDR3 is TGTGCCAGCAGCCCCGGGGGCTTCGAGCAGTACTTC. V usage is TRBV7-2 and J usage is TRBJ2-7; D is possibly TRBD1 or TRBD2 (6 bases each). Per the germline V gene, CDR1 is SGHTA and CDR2 is FQGNSA. The CDR3 contains 12 residues. Deletions cut 5 bases from V and 6 bases from J, with 11 bases between. Complete variable domain (other parts from reference TRBV7-2 and TRBJ2-7): GAGVSQSPSNKVTEKGKDVELRCDPISGHTALYWYRQSLGQGLEFLIYFQGNSAPDKSGLPSDRFSAERTGGSVSTLTIQRTQQEDSAVYLCASSPGGFEQYFGPGTRLTVT.